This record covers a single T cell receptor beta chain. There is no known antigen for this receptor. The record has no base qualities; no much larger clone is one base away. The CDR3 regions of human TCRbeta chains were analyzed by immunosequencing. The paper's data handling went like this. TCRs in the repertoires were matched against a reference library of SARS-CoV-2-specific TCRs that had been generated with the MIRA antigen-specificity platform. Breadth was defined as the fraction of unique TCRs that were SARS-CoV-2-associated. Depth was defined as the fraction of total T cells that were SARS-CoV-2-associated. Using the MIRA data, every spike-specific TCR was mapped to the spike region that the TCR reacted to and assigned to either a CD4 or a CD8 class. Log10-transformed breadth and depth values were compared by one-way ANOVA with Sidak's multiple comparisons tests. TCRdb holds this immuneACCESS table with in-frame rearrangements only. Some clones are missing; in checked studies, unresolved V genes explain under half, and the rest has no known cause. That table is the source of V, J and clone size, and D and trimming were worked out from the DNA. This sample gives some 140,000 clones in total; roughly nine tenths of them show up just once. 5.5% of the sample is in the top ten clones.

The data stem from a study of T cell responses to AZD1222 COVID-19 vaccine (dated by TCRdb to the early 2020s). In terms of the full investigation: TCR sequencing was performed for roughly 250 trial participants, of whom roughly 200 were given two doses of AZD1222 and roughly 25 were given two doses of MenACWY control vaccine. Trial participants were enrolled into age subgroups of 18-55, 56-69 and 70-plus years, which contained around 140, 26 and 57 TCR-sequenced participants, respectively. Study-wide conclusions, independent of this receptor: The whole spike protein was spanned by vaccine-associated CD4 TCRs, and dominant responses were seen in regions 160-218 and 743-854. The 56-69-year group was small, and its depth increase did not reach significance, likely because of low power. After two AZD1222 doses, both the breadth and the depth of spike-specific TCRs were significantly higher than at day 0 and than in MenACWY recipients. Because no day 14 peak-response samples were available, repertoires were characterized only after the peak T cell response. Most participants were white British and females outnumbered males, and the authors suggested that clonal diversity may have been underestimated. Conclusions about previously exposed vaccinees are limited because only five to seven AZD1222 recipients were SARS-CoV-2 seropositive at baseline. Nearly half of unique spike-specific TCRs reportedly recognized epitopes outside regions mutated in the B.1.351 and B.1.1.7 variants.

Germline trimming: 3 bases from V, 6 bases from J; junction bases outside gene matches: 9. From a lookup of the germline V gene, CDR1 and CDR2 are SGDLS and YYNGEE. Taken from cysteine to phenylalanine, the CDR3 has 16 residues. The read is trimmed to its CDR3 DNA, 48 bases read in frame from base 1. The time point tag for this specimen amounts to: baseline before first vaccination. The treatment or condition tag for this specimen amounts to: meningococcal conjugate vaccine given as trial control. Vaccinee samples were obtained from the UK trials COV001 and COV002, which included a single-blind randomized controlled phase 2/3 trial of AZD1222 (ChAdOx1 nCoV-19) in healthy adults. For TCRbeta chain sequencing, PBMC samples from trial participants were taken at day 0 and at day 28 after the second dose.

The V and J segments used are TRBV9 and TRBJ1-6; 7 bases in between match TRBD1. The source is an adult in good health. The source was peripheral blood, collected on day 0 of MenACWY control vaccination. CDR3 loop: CASSATGFLGNSPLHF. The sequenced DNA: TGTGCCAGCAGCGCGACAGGGTTTCTGGGTAATTCACCCCTCCACTTT.